The rows below give T cell receptor beta chains drawn from one sample of a study of blood T cell repertoires in COVID-19. Sequencing used immunoSEQ multiplex PCR; TCRdb keeps in-frame clones, though not all of them. The sample lists 150,000 to 200,000 clones; around 80% were seen once. Sequenced input: PBMCs or T cells enriched from blood (not recorded which). These receptors were collected from a man aged 50 to 60 who had recovered from COVID-19. The CDR3 runs from the conserved cysteine through the conserved F or W. The D gene is left open where the match is weak. Part of the rows lack a size; the others show once, few, many or a class for expanded clones.

>TRBJ2-2|TRBV3-1/TRBV3-2|many|.
TGTGCCAGCAGCCCTACAGGGTCGGAGCTGTTTTTT
CASSPTGSELFF
>TRBJ1-1|TRBV19|.|TRBD1
TGTGCCAGTAGTATAGGGGACAGGGGGTACACTGAAGCTTTCTTT
CASSIGDRGYTEAFF
>TRBJ2-6|TRBV19|once|.
TGTGCCAGTAGCCACTCCCCGCGACTTGACTCTGGGGCCAACGTCCTGACTTTC
CASSHSPRLDSGANVLTF
>TRBJ1-4|TRBV27|.|.
TGTGCCAGCAGTTCTACACAGTCGTGGGATGAAAAACTGTTTTTT
CASSSTQSWDEKLFF
>TRBJ2-7|TRBV25-1|.|TRBD1
TGTGCCAGCAGAGGGTGGGGCAGGGGGCTTCTGGGCGAGCAGTACTTC
CASRGWGRGLLGEQYF
>TRBJ1-5|TRBV28|.|TRBD1
TGTGCCAGCAGTTTACCGAGGGGGCCCGCCGGTCAGCCCCAGCATTTT
CASSLPRGPAGQPQHF
>TRBJ1-3|TRBV11-2|.|.
TGTGCCAGCAGCTTAGAAGAGGGTGCAGCCTCTGGAAACACCATATATTTT
CASSLEEGAASGNTIYF
>TRBJ2-7|TRBV10-3|.|TRBD2
TGTGCCATCAGTGACAAAGCGGGAGTTGCGTACGAGCAGTACTTC
CAISDKAGVAYEQYF
>TRBJ1-6|TRBV5-1|few|.
TGCGCCAGCAGCTTGGACAGCTCCTATAATTCACCCCTCCACTTT
CASSLDSSYNSPLHF
>TRBJ2-7|TRBV28|.|.
TGTGCCAGCAGAAACGGAGGTCTACGGTACTACGAGCAGTACTTC
CASRNGGLRYYEQYF
>TRBJ1-5|TRBV5-1|.|.
TGCGCCAGCAGCTCGGACAGAAATCAGCCCCAGCATTTT
CASSSDRNQPQHF
>TRBJ2-7|TRBV5-1|.|.
TGCGCCAGCTCACCCAGCTTGGGACTGACGGCCGCCGAGCAGTACTTC
CASSPSLGLTAAEQYF
>TRBJ2-5|TRBV5-8|.|TRBD1
TGTGCCAGCAGCCCGGCGCCAGACAGGGGTGGGACCCAGTACTTC
CASSPAPDRGGTQYF
>TRBJ1-1|TRBV2|.|TRBD1
TGTGCCAGAACGACAGGGGGAGAGACTGAAGCTTTCTTT
CARTTGGETEAFF
>TRBJ1-2|TRBV5-1|.|.
TGCGCCAGCAGCTTGGTGGTCCTAGATTCGACCTATGGCTACACCTTC
CASSLVVLDSTYGYTF
>TRBJ2-5|TRBV18|.|.
TGTGCCAGCTCACCGGCCGGGGGAATCCAAGAGACCCAGTACTTC
CASSPAGGIQETQYF
>TRBJ1-2|TRBV10-3|few|.
TGTGCCATCAGTCCGGCCGAGGCTGGCTACACCTTC
CAISPAEAGYTF
>TRBJ2-2|TRBV19|.|TRBD1
TGTGCCAGTAGTATTAGGACAGGGTCGAACACCGGGGAGCTGTTTTTT
CASSIRTGSNTGELFF
>TRBJ2-7|TRBV6-5|.|.
TGTGCCAGCAGTTACCGACATCCCTACGAGCAGTACTTC
CASSYRHPYEQYF
>TRBJ1-2|TRBV28|once|.
TGTGCCAGCAGTTTAGTGGAGGACTATGGCTACACCTTC
CASSLVEDYGYTF
>TRBJ2-1|TRBV12-3/TRBV12-4|.|.
TGTGCCAGCAGTTTAATCCTAGATGGGAGGCAGTTCTTC
CASSLILDGRQFF
>TRBJ2-5|TRBV10-2|.|.
TGCGCCAGCAGTGCTACAACTGGACTGCAAGAGACCCAGTACTTC
CASSATTGLQETQYF
>TRBJ2-3|TRBV3-1/TRBV3-2|.|TRBD1
TGTGCCAGCACCCCGGGACAGGGGTGGGACACAGATACGCAGTATTTT
CASTPGQGWDTDTQYF
>TRBJ1-1|TRBV28|.|.
TGTGCCAGCAGTTTAACAGGACCGAACGCTGAAGCTTTCTTT
CASSLTGPNAEAFF